The 18 T cell receptor beta chains below were found in one sample sequenced in a study of T cell changes during pregnancy in multiple sclerosis. Measured with immunoSEQ multiplex PCR; TCRdb has only the in-frame clones, and not every one. This sample has about 85,000 clones; roughly nine tenths occur once, and the top ten carry approximately 2.5%. The material was peripheral blood, obtained in the first trimester of pregnancy. The receptors come from a female donor with multiple sclerosis, enrolled in a pregnancy study.

The rearrangement uses TRBV11-3 and TRBJ2-2; D uncertain. Trimming took off 5 bases at V and 3 bases at J, with 7 bases between the two ends. The germline V gene has CDR1 SGHNT and CDR2 YENEEA. This CDR3 spans 13 amino acids. The CDR3 region has the DNA TGTGCCAGCAGCATCCAGGACACCGGGGAGCTGTTTTTT. This codes for CASSIQDTGELFF.

The rearrangement links TRBV9 to TRBJ2-3; 10 positions match TRBD2. The CDR3 has 15 amino acids. CDR1 is SGDLS and CDR2 is YYNGEE in the germline V gene. Losses at the gene ends were 4 bases for V and 2 bases for J; bases not matched to a gene: 4. The CDR3 nucleotides read TGTGCCAGCAGCTCAGCGGGGGGGATCACAGATACGCAGTATTTT. This codes for CASSSAGGITDTQYF.

This chain joins TRBV10-2 and TRBJ2-3; D is ambiguous. Per the germline V gene, CDR1 is WSHSY and CDR2 is SAAADI. This CDR3 spans 16 amino acids. V gave up 4 bases and J gave up 0 bases, with 14 bases separating them. The CDR3 bases are TGCGCCAGCAGTGCGCACCGGGTCTCTAGCACAGATACGCAGTATTTT. Translating gives CASSAHRVSSTDTQYF.

The chain employs TRBV7-2 and TRBJ1-2; possibly TRBD1 for D (5 bases). The germline gives CDR1 SGHTA, CDR2 FQGNSA. Between the trimmed V and J ends, which lost 4 bases and 4 bases, there was a span of 10 bases. This CDR3 contains 13 residues. CDR3 protein: CASSYPQVYGYTF. Written as DNA, the CDR3 is TGTGCCAGCAGCTACCCACAGGTCTATGGCTACACCTTC.

This clone was counted between two and nine times. The chain couples TRBV7-9 to TRBJ1-6; the match to TRBD1 covers 9 bases. The length of the CDR3 is 15 residues. CDR1 SEHNR and CDR2 FQNEAQ come from the germline V gene (reference sequence). V gave up 5 bases and J gave up 4 bases; unmatched junction bases: 3. The CDR3 spells CASSRGQGYNSPLHF. CDR3 nucleotides: TGTGCCAGCAGCCGAGGACAGGGGTATAATTCACCCCTCCACTTT.

The V call is TRBV29-1, the J call TRBJ2-7; 12 bases are shared with TRBD1. V lost 6 bases to trimming and J lost 4 bases; unmatched junction nucleotides: 16. The CDR3 sequence is 17 residues long. Per germline, CDR1 SQVTM and CDR2 ANQGSEA. CDR3 loop: CSVPGRPGTGGRYEQYF. CDR3 nucleotide sequence: TGCAGCGTCCCGGGTCGTCCCGGGACAGGGGGCAGGTACGAGCAGTACTTC.

The CDR3 DNA reads TGTGCCATCAGTGAACCCGGACAGGGTGGGTCCTACAATGAGCAGTTCTTC. Amino acids: CAISEPGQGGSYNEQFF. V is TRBV10-3 and J is TRBJ2-1; 8 bases map to TRBD1. CDR3 size: 17 residues. CDR1 and CDR2 (germline): ENHRY, SYGVKD. Trimming removed 3 bases from V and 1 base from J; junction bases left unmatched: 8.

The rearrangement uses TRBV7-8 and TRBJ2-1, with 10 nucleotides matching TRBD2. Per the germline V gene, CDR1 is SGHVS and CDR2 is FQNEAQ. The CDR3 has 15 amino acids. V trimming: 5 bases; J trimming: 7 bases; junction bases outside the gene matches: 8. CDR3 amino acids: CASSEREGPRNEQFF. DNA for the CDR3: TGTGCCAGCAGCGAGCGGGAGGGCCCTCGGAATGAGCAGTTCTTC.

The rearrangement uses TRBV15 and TRBJ1-1; D unclear. The CDR3 has 13 amino acids. CDR1 and CDR2 (germline): LNHNV, YYDKDF (reference sequence). V shed 0 bases and J shed 3 bases, with 5 bases lying between them. The CDR3 loop is CATSRDRDTEAFF. The CDR3 region has the DNA TGTGCCACCAGCAGAGATCGGGACACTGAAGCTTTCTTT.

This sequence joins TRBV6-1 and TRBJ1-1; D call uncertain. Trimming shortened V by 4 bases and J by 0 bases, and 6 bases separated the two germline ends. From germline, CDR1 is MNHNS and CDR2 SASEGT. CDR3 length equals 13 residues. This CDR3 is CASSVRMNTEAFF. In DNA, the CDR3 is TGTGCCAGCAGTGTCAGGATGAACACTGAAGCTTTCTTT.

The chain joins TRBV4-1 to TRBJ2-2; maybe TRBD1 (5 bases). Between the trimmed V and J ends, which lost 6 bases and 0 bases, there was a span of 14 bases. Germline V lookup: CDR1 MGHRA, CDR2 YSYEKL. This CDR3 is built from 16 residues. The CDR3 loop reads CASRGPGITNTGELFF. The CDR3 DNA reads as TGCGCCAGCAGAGGCCCAGGGATTACGAACACCGGGGAGCTGTTTTTT.

This chain connects TRBV19 to TRBJ1-1; the match to TRBD1 covers 8 bases. V was pared by 4 bases and J by 1 base, with 5 bases of the junction left unmatched. There are 15 residues in the CDR3. Germline V gene data show CDR1 as LNHDA and CDR2 as SQIVND (reference sequence). The chain's CDR3 is CASSRSGQGNTEAFF. The CDR3 DNA reads as TGTGCCAGTAGTAGATCCGGACAGGGGAACACTGAAGCTTTCTTT.

The J gene is TRBJ2-1, the V gene TRBV11-3, with 8 positions matching TRBD2. Germline CDR1 reads SGHNT; CDR2 reads YENEEA. This CDR3 has 12 amino acids. Trimming cost V 10 bases and J 8 bases; bases outside gene matches: 7. This chain's CDR3 is CATSRGVDEQFF. The CDR3 bases are TGTGCCACCTCGCGGGGGGTCGATGAGCAGTTCTTC.

This clone was counted once. V usage is TRBV7-9 and J usage is TRBJ1-1; 8 bases are a match to TRBD1. CDR1 and CDR2 from the germline V gene are SEHNR and FQNEAQ (reference sequence). J was trimmed by 4 bases and V by 5 bases; bases with no gene match: 3. This CDR3 is 13 amino acids long. Written as DNA, the CDR3 is TGTGCCAGCAGCATCGGACAGGGCACTGAAGCTTTCTTT. Translated, it gives CASSIGQGTEAFF.

The V gene is TRBV5-1, the J gene TRBJ2-7; TRBD2 matches at 9 bases. V lost 4 bases and J lost 2; bases outside the gene matches: 10. There are 16 residues in the CDR3. Germline CDR1 reads SGHRS; CDR2 reads YFSETQ. CDR3 sequence (DNA): TGCGCCAGCAGCGGAAATAGCGGGGGCATAGCCTACGAGCAGTACTTC. Translated, it gives CASSGNSGGIAYEQYF.

The rearrangement links TRBV7-9 to TRBJ1-5, with TRBD1 identical over 7 bases. This CDR3 has 15 residues. Germline trimming cut 1 base from V and 4 bases from J; bases unmatched to any gene: 4. Per the germline V gene, CDR1 is SEHNR and CDR2 is FQNEAQ (reference sequence). The CDR3 DNA reads TGTGCCAGCAGCTTAGGGTCAGGGGGAAATCAGCCCCAGCATTTT. Translation gives CASSLGSGGNQPQHF.

The chain uses TRBV30 and TRBJ1-2, with D possibly TRBD1 on 5 matching bases. The CDR3 runs to 13 residues. Per germline, CDR1 GTSNPN and CDR2 SVGIG (reference sequence). Trimming took 5 bases from V and 0 from J, leaving 10 bases between them. Written as DNA, the CDR3 is TGTGCCTGGGAAGGGGCCCCTAACTATGGCTACACCTTC. Its translation is CAWEGAPNYGYTF.

The rearrangement joins TRBV10-3 to TRBJ1-1; 10 nucleotides line up with TRBD1. This CDR3 contains 14 residues. Germline V CDR1 and CDR2: ENHRY, SYGVKD. V lost 6 bases, J lost 4 bases, and 5 bases stayed unmatched. CDR3 coding DNA: TGTGCCATCAGGACCGGGACAGGGGTCACTGAAGCTTTCTTT. Its protein is CAIRTGTGVTEAFF.